The T cell receptor beta chain described here comes from a study of shared clonotypes between healthy human individuals. General study findings and limits: Sorted-subset sequencing was shown by rarefaction to be incomplete despite large depth. The sharing of 5% to 5.5% of naive CD4 clonotypes was seen across a handful of donors.

The assay was immunoSEQ multiplex PCR, and TCRdb's table has in-frame clones only and misses some. The sample yields about 2,500,000 clones, just over 90% seen once. As regards this clone: The antigen is undetermined.

Trimming cost V 6 bases and J 4 bases, with 7 bases left between them. Germline lookup yields CDR1 MDHEN and CDR2 SYDVKM. The CDR3 contains 13 residues. The rearrangement links TRBV28 to TRBJ2-6, with unresolved D. The source material was naive CD4+ T cells sorted from blood. Subset specified: CD45RA+ positively selected. The receptor's source is a man aged 18 to 35 in good health. The CDR3 protein is CASRVHGANVLTF. The DNA of the CDR3 is TGTGCCAGCAGGGTCCACGGGGCCAACGTCCTGACTTTC.